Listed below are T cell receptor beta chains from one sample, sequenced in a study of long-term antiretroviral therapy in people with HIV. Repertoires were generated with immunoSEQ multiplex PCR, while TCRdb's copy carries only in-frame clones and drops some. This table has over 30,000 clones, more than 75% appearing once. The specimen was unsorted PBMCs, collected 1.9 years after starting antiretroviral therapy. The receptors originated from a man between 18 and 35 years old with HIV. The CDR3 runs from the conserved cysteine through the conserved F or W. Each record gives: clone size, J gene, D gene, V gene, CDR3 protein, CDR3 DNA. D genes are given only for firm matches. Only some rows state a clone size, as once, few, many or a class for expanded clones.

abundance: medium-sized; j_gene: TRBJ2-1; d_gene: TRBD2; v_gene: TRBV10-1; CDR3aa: CASSESVAGATEQFF; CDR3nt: TGCGCCAGCAGTGAGTCAGTAGCGGGGGCGACTGAGCAGTTCTTC
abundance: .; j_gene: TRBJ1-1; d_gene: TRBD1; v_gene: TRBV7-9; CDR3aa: CASSTGDRMNTEAFF; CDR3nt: TGTGCCAGCAGCACAGGGGACAGAATGAACACTGAAGCTTTCTTT
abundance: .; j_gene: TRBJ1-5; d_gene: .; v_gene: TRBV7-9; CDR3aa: CASSLGVRAQHF; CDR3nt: TGTGCCAGCAGCTTAGGGGTCAGGGCCCAGCATTTT
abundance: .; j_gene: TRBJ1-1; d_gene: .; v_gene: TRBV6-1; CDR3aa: CASSGLQGYTEAFF; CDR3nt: TGTGCCAGCAGTGGGCTGCAGGGTTACACTGAAGCTTTCTTT
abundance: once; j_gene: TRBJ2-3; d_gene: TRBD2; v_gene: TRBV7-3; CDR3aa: CASSLDASLAGASTDTQYF; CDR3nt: TGTGCCAGCAGCCTCGACGCCTCACTAGCGGGGGCCTCCACAGATACGCAGTATTTT
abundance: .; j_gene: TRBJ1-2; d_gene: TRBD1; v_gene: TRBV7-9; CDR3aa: CASSPRTGNGYTF; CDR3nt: TGTGCCAGCAGCCCCCGGACAGGGAATGGCTACACCTTC
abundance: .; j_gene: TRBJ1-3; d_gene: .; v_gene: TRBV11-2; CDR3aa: CASSLDLVAGNTIYF; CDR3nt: TGTGCCAGCAGCTTAGACCTGGTCGCTGGAAACACCATATATTTT
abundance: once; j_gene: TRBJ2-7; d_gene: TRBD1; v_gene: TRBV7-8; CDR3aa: CASGQGTTFLYEQYF; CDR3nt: TGTGCCAGCGGACAGGGGACCACATTTCTCTACGAGCAGTACTTC
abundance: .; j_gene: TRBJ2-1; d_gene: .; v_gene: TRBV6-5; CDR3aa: CASSPLDYREQFF; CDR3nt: TGTGCCAGCAGCCCCCTCGATTACAGGGAGCAGTTCTTC
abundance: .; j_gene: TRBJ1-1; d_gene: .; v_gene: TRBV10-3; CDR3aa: CAITRDPRGDTEAFF; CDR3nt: TGTGCCATCACCCGGGACCCTCGGGGAGACACTGAAGCTTTCTTT
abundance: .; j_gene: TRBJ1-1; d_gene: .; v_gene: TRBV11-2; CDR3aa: CASSPLAMNTEAFF; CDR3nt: TGTGCCAGCAGCCCTCTGGCCATGAACACTGAAGCTTTCTTT
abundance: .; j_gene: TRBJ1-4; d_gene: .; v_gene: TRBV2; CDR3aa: CASSTPRVANEKLFF; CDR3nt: TGTGCCAGCAGCACTCCGAGGGTGGCTAATGAAAAACTGTTTTTT
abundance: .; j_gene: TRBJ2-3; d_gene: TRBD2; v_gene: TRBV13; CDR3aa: CASSLGSSGGGDTQYF; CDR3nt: TGTGCCAGCAGCTTAGGCTCTAGCGGGGGCGGAGATACGCAGTATTTT
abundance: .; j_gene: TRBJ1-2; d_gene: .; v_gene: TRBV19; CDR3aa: CASSMRSRGGGYTF; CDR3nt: TGTGCCAGTAGTATGCGATCGCGTGGTGGTGGCTACACCTTC
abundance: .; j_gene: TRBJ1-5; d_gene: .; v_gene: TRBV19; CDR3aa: CASSINSKGNQPQHF; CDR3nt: TGTGCCAGTAGTATTAACAGTAAGGGCAATCAGCCCCAGCATTTT
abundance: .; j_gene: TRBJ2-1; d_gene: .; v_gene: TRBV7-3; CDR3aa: CASRTMGEGGNEQFF; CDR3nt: TGTGCCAGCAGGACCATGGGCGAAGGAGGCAATGAGCAGTTCTTC
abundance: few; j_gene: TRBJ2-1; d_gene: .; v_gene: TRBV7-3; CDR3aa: CASSLGGHEQFF; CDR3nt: TGTGCCAGCAGCTTAGGGGGACATGAGCAGTTCTTC
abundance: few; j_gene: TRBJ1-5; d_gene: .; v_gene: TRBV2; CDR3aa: CASTDSLNQPQHF; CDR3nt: TGTGCCAGCACGGACAGCCTGAATCAGCCCCAGCATTTT
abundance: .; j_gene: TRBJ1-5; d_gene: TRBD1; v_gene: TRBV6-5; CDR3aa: CASSYSNRGQPQHF; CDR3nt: TGTGCCAGCAGTTACTCGAACAGGGGTCAGCCCCAGCATTTT
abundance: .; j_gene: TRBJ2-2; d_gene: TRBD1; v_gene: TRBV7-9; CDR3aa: CASSFTGGADSNTGELFF; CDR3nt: TGTGCCAGCAGCTTCACAGGGGGCGCCGACTCGAACACCGGGGAGCTGTTTTTT
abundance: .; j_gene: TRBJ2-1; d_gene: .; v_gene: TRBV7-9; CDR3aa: CASSLVQQINEQFF; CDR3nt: TGTGCCAGCAGCTTAGTACAACAGATCAATGAGCAGTTCTTC
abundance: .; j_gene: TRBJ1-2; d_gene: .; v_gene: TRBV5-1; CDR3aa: CASSLTPGGDYGYTF; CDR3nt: TGCGCCAGCAGCTTGACCCCGGGTGGGGACTATGGCTACACCTTC
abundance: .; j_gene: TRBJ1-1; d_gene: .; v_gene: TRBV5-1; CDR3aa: CASSSLRSGNTEAFF; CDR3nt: TGCGCCAGCAGCTCCCTCCGTTCAGGGAACACTGAAGCTTTCTTT
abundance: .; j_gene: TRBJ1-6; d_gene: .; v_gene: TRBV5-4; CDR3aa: CASSMDSLRSPLHF; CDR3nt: TGTGCCAGCAGCATGGACAGTCTTCGGTCACCCCTCCACTTT
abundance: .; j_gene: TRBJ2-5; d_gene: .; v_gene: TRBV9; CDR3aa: CASSGGGSPRLETQYF; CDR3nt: TGTGCCAGCAGCGGAGGAGGGTCACCCCGCCTGGAGACCCAGTACTTC
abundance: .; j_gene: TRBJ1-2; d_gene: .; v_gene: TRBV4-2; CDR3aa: CASSHTYMDYGYTF; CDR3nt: TGTGCCAGCAGCCATACCTATATGGACTATGGCTACACCTTC
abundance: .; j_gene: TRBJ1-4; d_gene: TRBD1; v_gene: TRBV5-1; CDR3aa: CASRPGQDNEKLFF; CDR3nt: TGCGCCAGCCGTCCGGGACAGGATAATGAAAAACTGTTTTTT
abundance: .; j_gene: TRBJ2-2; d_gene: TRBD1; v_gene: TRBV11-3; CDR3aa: CASSGRTGSGELFF; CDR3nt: TGTGCCAGCAGCGGCCGGACAGGGTCCGGGGAGCTGTTTTTT
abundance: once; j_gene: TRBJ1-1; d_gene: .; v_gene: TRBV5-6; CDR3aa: CASSLWGAIAEAFF; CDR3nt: TGTGCCAGCAGCTTGTGGGGGGCTATCGCTGAAGCTTTCTTT
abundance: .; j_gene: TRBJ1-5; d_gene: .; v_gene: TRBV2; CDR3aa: CASSERELNQPQHF; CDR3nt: TGTGCCAGCAGTGAACGGGAGCTAAATCAGCCCCAGCATTTT
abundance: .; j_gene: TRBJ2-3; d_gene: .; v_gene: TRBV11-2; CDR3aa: CASSSGEDTDTQYF; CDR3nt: TGTGCCAGCAGCTCGGGGGAGGACACAGATACGCAGTATTTT
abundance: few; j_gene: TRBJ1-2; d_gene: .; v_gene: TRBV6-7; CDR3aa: CASSYSIQLYYGYTF; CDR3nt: TGTGCCAGCAGTTACTCGATTCAGCTTTACTATGGCTACACCTTC
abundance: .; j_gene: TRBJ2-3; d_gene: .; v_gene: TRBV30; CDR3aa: CALDSGPDTQYF; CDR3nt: TGTGCCTTGGATTCAGGGCCAGATACGCAGTATTTT
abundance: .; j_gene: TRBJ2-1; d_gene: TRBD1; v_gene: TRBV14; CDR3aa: CASSQDVTGGSSKLNEQFF; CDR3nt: TGTGCCAGCAGCCAAGATGTGACAGGGGGCTCTTCTAAACTCAATGAGCAGTTCTTC
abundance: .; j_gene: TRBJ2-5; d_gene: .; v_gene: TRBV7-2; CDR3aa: CASSYPRDSITETQYF; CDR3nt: TGTGCCAGCAGCTATCCTCGGGATTCCATTACGGAGACCCAGTACTTC
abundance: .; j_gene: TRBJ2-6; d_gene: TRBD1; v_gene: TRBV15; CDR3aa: CATSWRQGSGANVLTF; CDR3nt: TGTGCCACCAGCTGGAGACAGGGTTCTGGGGCCAACGTCCTGACTTTC
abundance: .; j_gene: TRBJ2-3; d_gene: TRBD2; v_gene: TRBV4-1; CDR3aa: CASSQVSGRGTDTQYF; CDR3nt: TGCGCCAGCAGCCAAGTTTCGGGGAGGGGCACAGATACGCAGTATTTT
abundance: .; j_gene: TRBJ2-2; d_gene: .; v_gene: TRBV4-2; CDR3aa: CASSQGEVWTGELFF; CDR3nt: TGTGCCAGCAGCCAAGGAGAGGTTTGGACCGGGGAGCTGTTTTTT
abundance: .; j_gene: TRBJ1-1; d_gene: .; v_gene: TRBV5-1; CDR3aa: CASSNGQGPTEAFF; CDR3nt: TGCGCCAGCAGCAATGGCCAGGGGCCCACTGAAGCTTTCTTT
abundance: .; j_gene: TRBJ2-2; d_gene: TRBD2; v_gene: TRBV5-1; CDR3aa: CASSSGLAVSGELFF; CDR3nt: TGCGCCAGCAGCTCGGGACTAGCTGTATCCGGGGAGCTGTTTTTT
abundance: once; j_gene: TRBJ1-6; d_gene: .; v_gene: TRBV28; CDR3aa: CASSLPHSALHF; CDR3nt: TGTGCCAGCAGCCTCCCCCACTCGGCCCTCCACTTT
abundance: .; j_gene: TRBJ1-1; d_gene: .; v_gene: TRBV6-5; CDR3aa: CASMNTEAFF; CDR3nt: TGTGCCAGCATGAACACTGAAGCTTTCTTT
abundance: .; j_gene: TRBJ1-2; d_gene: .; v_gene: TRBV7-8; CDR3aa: CASSWGAGEPYGYTF; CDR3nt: TGTGCCAGCAGCTGGGGGGCCGGAGAACCCTATGGCTACACCTTC
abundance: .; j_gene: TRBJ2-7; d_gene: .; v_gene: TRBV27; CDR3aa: CASSLTGTYYEQYF; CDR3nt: TGTGCCAGCAGTCTGACAGGAACTTACTACGAGCAGTACTTC
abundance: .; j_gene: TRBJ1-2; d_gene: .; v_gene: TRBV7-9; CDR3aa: CASSLDHRETNYGYTF; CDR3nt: TGTGCCAGCAGCTTGGACCACAGGGAAACTAACTATGGCTACACCTTC
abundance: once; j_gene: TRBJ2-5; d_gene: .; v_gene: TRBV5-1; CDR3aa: CASSLDAGGETQYF; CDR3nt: TGCGCCAGCAGCTTGGACGCAGGCGGAGAGACCCAGTACTTC
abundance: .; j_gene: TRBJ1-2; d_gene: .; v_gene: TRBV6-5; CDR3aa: CASSYQGTANYGYTF; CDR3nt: TGTGCCAGCAGTTACCAAGGGACTGCAAACTATGGCTACACCTTC
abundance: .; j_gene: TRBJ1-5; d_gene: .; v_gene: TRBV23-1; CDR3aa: CASSLVSQNHQPQHF; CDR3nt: TGCGCCAGCAGCCTCGTTAGTCAGAACCATCAGCCCCAGCATTTT
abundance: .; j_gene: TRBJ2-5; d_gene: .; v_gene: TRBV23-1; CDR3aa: CASSPPPRRETQYF; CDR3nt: TGCGCCAGCAGTCCCCCCCCGCGTAGGGAGACCCAGTACTTC
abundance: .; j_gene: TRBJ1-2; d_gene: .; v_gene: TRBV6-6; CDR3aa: CASSYPVGVNYGYTF; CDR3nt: TGTGCCAGCAGTTACCCTGTTGGGGTTAACTATGGCTACACCTTC
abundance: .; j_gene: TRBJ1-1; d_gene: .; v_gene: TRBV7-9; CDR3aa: CASSLIPNTEAFF; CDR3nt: TGTGCCAGCAGCTTAATCCCCAACACTGAAGCTTTCTTT
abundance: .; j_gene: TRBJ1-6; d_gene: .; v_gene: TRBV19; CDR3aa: CASSIDLSGSGSPLHF; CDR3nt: TGTGCCAGTAGTATTGATTTGTCCGGGAGTGGCTCACCCCTCCACTTT
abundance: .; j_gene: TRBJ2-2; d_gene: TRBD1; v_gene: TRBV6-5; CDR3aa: CASSEQGTGELFF; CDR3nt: TGTGCCAGCAGTGAACAGGGGACCGGGGAGCTGTTTTTT
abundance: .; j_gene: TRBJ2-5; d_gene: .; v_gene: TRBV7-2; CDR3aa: CASSLGTNPGTQYF; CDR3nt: TGTGCCAGCAGCTTAGGGACAAACCCGGGGACCCAGTACTTC